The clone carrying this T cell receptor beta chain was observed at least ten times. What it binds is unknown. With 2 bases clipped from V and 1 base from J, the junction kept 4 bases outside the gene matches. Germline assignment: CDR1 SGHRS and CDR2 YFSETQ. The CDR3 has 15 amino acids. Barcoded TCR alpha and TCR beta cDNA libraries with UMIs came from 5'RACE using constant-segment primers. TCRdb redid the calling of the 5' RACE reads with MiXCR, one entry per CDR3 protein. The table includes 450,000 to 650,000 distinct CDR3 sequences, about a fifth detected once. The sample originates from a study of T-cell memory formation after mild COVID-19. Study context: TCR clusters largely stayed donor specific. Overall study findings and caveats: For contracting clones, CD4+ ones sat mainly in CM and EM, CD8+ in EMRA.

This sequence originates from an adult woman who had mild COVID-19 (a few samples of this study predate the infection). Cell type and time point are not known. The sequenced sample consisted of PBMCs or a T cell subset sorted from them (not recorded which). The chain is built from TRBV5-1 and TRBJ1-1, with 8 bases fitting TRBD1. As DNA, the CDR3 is TGCGCCAGCAGCTTACTCGGGACAGGGAACACTGAAGCTTTCTTT. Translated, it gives CASSLLGTGNTEAFF.